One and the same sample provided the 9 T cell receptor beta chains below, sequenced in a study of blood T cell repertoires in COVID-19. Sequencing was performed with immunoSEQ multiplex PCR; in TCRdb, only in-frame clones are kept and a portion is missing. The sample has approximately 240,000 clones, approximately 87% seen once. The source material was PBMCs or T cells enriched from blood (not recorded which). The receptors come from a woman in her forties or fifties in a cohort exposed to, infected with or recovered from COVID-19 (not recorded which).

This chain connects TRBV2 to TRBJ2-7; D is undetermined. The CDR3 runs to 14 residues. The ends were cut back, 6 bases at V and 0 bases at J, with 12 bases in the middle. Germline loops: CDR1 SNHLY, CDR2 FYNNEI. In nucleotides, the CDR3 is TGTGCCAGCAGAGAGACAACGAGCTCCTACGAGCAGTACTTC. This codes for CASRETTSSYEQYF.

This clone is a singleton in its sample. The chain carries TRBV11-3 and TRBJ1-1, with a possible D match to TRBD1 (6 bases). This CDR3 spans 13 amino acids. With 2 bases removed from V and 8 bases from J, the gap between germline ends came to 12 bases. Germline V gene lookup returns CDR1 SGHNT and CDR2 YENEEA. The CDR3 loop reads CASSLRGGDEAFF. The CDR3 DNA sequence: TGTGCCAGCAGCTTACGGGGGGGCGACGAAGCTTTCTTT.

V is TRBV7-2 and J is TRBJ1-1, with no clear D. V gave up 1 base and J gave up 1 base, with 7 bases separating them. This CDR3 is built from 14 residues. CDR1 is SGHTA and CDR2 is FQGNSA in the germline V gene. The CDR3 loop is CASSLVEKNTEAFF. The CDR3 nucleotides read TGTGCCAGCAGCTTAGTAGAGAAGAACACTGAAGCTTTCTTT.

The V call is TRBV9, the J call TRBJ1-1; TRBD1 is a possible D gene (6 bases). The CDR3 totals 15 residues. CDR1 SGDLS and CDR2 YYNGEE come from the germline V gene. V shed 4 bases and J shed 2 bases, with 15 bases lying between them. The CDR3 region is CASSPRGGDNTEAFF. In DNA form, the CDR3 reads TGTGCCAGCAGCCCACGAGGGGGGGACAACACTGAAGCTTTCTTT.

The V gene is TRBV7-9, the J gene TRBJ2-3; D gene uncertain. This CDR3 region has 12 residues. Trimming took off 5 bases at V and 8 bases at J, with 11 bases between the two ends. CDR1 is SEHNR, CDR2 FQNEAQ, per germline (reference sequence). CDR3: CASSPLSGTQYF. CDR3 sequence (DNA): TGTGCCAGCAGCCCCCTATCGGGTACGCAGTATTTT. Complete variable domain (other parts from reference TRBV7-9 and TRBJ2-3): DTGVSQNPRHKITKRGQNVTFRCDPISEHNRLYWYRQTLGQGPEFLTYFQNEAQLEKSRLLSDRFSAERPKGSFSTLEIQRTEQGDSAMYLCASSPLSGTQYFGPGTRLTVL.

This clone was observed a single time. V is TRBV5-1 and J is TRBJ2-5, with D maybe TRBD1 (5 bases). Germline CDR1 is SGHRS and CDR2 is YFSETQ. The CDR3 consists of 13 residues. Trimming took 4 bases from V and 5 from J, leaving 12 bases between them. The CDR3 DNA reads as TGCGCCAGCAGCGTAGCTGGGGCGGAGACCCAGTACTTC. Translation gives CASSVAGAETQYF.

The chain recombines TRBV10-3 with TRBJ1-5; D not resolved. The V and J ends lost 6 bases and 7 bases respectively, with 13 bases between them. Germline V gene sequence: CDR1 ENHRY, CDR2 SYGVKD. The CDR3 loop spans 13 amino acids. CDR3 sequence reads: CAISSGEAQPQHF. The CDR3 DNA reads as TGTGCCATCAGCTCCGGGGAGGCCCAGCCCCAGCATTTT.

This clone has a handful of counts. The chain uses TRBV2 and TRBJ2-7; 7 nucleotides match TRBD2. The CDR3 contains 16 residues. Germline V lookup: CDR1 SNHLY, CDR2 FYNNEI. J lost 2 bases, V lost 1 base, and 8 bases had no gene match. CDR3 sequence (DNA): TGTGCCAGCAGTGAAGGTGGGGCGGGGGTCCCCTACGAGCAGTACTTC. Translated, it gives CASSEGGAGVPYEQYF.

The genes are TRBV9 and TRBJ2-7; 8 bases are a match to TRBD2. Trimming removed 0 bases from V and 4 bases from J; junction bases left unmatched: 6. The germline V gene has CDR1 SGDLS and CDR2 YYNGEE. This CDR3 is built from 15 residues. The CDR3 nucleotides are TGTGCCAGCAGCGTAGCGGGGACTAGTGGTTACGAGCAGTACTTC. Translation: CASSVAGTSGYEQYF.